A single sample gave rise to the 7 T cell receptor beta chains below, sequenced in a study of graft-versus-host responses after intestinal transplantation. No cognate antigen is known for these TCRs. The table came from immunoSEQ multiplex PCR; TCRdb's copy has only in-frame clones and leaves some out. The sample lists tens of thousands of clones, around 90% seen once, with approximately 0.5% in the top ten. The sequences come from unstimulated CD8+ T cells sorted from spleen or lymph node cells, collected before intestinal transplant. These receptors were collected from a human donor who received an intestinal transplant.

The chain uses TRBV14 and TRBJ2-1; D remains ambiguous. Trimming removed 3 bases from V and 13 bases from J, with 16 bases in between. This CDR3 region has 13 residues. Germline CDR1 SGHDN, CDR2 FVKESK. The CDR3 nucleotides are TGTGCCAGCAGCCAGCTGGGCGTCCAGCTACAGTTCTTC. The encoded protein is CASSQLGVQLQFF. Full variable domain (rest looked up from reference TRBV14 and TRBJ2-1): EAGVTQFPSHSVIEKGQTVTLRCDPISGHDNLYWYRRVMGKEIKFLLHFVKESKQDESGMPNNRFLAERTGGTYSTLKVQPAELEDSGVYFCASSQLGVQLQFFGPGTRLTVL.

This chain connects TRBV11-2 to TRBJ2-1; 7 positions match TRBD2. The trim removed 1 base at V and 0 bases at J, leaving 0 bases unmatched. Germline V lookup: CDR1 SGHAT, CDR2 FQNNGV. The CDR3 contains 15 residues. The CDR3 DNA reads as TGTGCCAGCAGCTTAGGCGGGGGCTCCTACAATGAGCAGTTCTTC. As protein: CASSLGGGSYNEQFF.

V and J are TRBV19 and TRBJ2-3; D may be TRBD2 (6 bases). Germline V gene lookup returns CDR1 LNHDA and CDR2 SQIVND (reference sequence). The CDR3 is made up of 14 amino acids. V gave up 4 bases and J gave up 6 bases, with 14 bases separating them. CDR3 in amino acids: CASSTSGLADTQYF. The CDR3 DNA reads as TGTGCCAGTAGTACCTCGGGACTCGCGGATACGCAGTATTTT.

J is TRBJ1-4 and V is TRBV19; 9 bases match TRBD1. V was pared by 7 bases and J by 8 bases, with 5 bases of the junction left unmatched. The CDR3 consists of 13 residues. Germline V gene sequence: CDR1 LNHDA, CDR2 SQIVND (reference sequence). The DNA for the CDR3 is TGTGCCAGTAAGGGGACAGGGTACGAAAAACTGTTTTTT. Its translation is CASKGTGYEKLFF.

This chain uses TRBV27 with TRBJ2-1; D may be TRBD1 (6 bases). This CDR3 spans 14 amino acids. Germline-derived CDR1 and CDR2 are MNHEY and SMNVEV (reference sequence). Trimming removed 5 bases at V and 3 bases at J, with 11 bases between. The chain's CDR3 is CASSQQGIYNEQFF. In nucleotides, the CDR3 is TGTGCCAGCAGTCAGCAGGGGATCTACAATGAGCAGTTCTTC.

This rearrangement joins TRBV5-4 to TRBJ2-7, with TRBD1 matching over 7 bases. Germline V gene data show CDR1 as SGHNT and CDR2 as YYREEE (reference sequence). V shed 4 bases, J shed 3 bases, and the junction held 10 bases outside the gene matches. The CDR3 has 15 amino acids. Here the CDR3 DNA reads TGTGCCAGCAGCGAGGGACAGAACCTAGTCTACGAGCAGTACTTC. As protein: CASSEGQNLVYEQYF.

The rearrangement joins TRBV19 to TRBJ2-7; possible D gene TRBD2, 5 bases. Germline loops: CDR1 LNHDA, CDR2 SQIVND (reference sequence). V was pared by 3 bases and J by 4 bases, with 13 bases between. This CDR3 is 14 amino acids long. CDR3 DNA sequence: TGTGCCAGTAGTATGGCTGTAGGGAGTTACGAGCAGTACTTC. Its translation is CASSMAVGSYEQYF.